The subject of this entry is one T cell receptor (beta chain). This specimen belongs to a study of blood T cell repertoires in COVID-19. Study summary: Samples taken during acute and convalescent COVID-19 were collected in the United States, Italy and Spain. T cells, B-cell-depleted T cells, or PBMCs supplied cDNA or gDNA.

Original handling: Researchers report that nucleated cell counts were estimated from reference gene primer amplification. Clones were sequenced by immunoSEQ multiplex PCR, and TCRdb holds only the in-frame ones, with some missing. The DNA gave D and trimming, while V, J and clone size come from that table. The sample shows about 87,000 clones, approximately 80% of them seen only once. Germline V gene sequence: CDR1 SNHLY, CDR2 FYNNEI. CDR3 size: 15 residues. V was pared by 4 bases and J by 3 bases, with 15 bases between. The chain is built from TRBV2 and TRBJ1-1, with D unclear. The sequencing input was peripheral blood. The receptor was derived from a woman in her seventies with acute or convalescent COVID-19. The CDR3 bases are TGTGCCAGCAGTGTGACCCCACGGACTGACACTGAAGCTTTCTTT. Protein product: CASSVTPRTDTEAFF.